The 30 T cell receptor beta chains below all came from one sample that was sequenced in a study of blood T cells in healthy people across ages. PCR was performed a second time for roughly 7 to 11 cycles using a sample-barcoded 5' primer and a J-beta primer mix. TCRdb fed the 5' RACE reads into MiXCR, producing one record per CDR3 protein. The repertoire holds about 830,000 distinct CDR3 sequences, with under 80% as singletons. The sample comprised blood. Every receptor here comes from a man aged 30 to 45 in good health.

The CDR3 DNA reads TGTGCCAGCAGTGCCGGACAGTATAGCAATCAGCCCCAGCATTTT. As protein: CASSAGQYSNQPQHF. The chain uses TRBV27 and TRBJ1-5; weak D call: TRBD1 (6 bases). The V and J ends lost 5 bases and 0 bases respectively, with 11 bases between them. CDR1 MNHEY and CDR2 SMNVEV come from the germline V gene (reference sequence). The CDR3 totals 15 residues.

This sequence joins TRBV12-3 or TRBV12-4 and TRBJ1-2; D possibly corresponds to TRBD1 (5 bases). This CDR3 region has 14 residues. Trimming left V 5 bases short and J 3 bases short, with 13 bases between. The CDR3 here is CASSKERGYYGYTF. The CDR3 DNA is TGTGCCAGCAGTAAGGAACGGGGGTACTATGGCTACACCTTC.

This clonotype has only a few counts. This sequence joins TRBV7-2 and TRBJ2-3, with 7 bases identical to TRBD2. Germline V gene sequence: CDR1 SGHTA, CDR2 FQGNSA. There are 15 residues in the CDR3. Losses at the gene ends were 5 bases for V and 2 bases for J; bases not matched to a gene: 7. The CDR3 is CASSKGGRATDTQYF. The CDR3 nucleotides are TGTGCCAGCAGCAAAGGCGGGAGAGCCACAGATACGCAGTATTTT.

The chain is built from TRBV18 and TRBJ2-5; 7 bases line up with TRBD2. Unmatched junction bases numbered 14, after V lost 3 bases and J lost 7 bases. Germline V lookup: CDR1 KGHSH, CDR2 LQKENI. This CDR3 has 16 amino acids. CDR3 region: CASSPSGAKESGTQYF. CDR3 in DNA: TGTGCCAGCTCACCGAGCGGGGCAAAGGAAAGTGGGACCCAGTACTTC.

V and J are TRBV6-1 and TRBJ2-6, with D maybe TRBD2 (6 bases). Germline CDR1 and CDR2: MNHNS and SASEGT. CDR3 length: 17 amino acids. V lost 6 bases and J 7 bases, leaving 22 bases between the germline ends. Here the CDR3 DNA reads TGTGCCAGCAGATCCGGGGGTTCGCGGGGTGGTGCCAACGTCCTGACTTTC. Protein sequence: CASRSGGSRGGANVLTF.

J is TRBJ2-3 and V is TRBV7-2; D is unresolved. CDR3 length equals 15 residues. The V end was cut by 0 bases, the J end by 1 base, with 8 bases between. Germline-derived CDR1 and CDR2 are SGHTA and FQGNSA. CDR3 in DNA: TGTGCCAGCAGCTTAGCTTTCATGGGCACAGATACGCAGTATTTT. Translating gives CASSLAFMGTDTQYF.

In this sample, this clonotype turned up a few times. The rearrangement uses TRBV6-2 or TRBV6-3 and TRBJ2-1; 11 bases match TRBD2. Germline CDR1 is MNHEY and CDR2 is SVGEGT. The CDR3 has 14 residues. J lost 2 bases, V lost 6 bases, and 0 bases had no gene match. CDR3 sequence reads: CASRGLAAYNEQFF. DNA of the CDR3: TGTGCCAGCAGGGGACTAGCGGCCTACAATGAGCAGTTCTTC.

This clonotype was seen a few times. The chain employs TRBV7-9 and TRBJ2-5; D gene uncertain. The end of the DNA is better explained by TRBJ2-7, so the J call may be wrong. CDR1 is SEHNR and CDR2 is FQNEAQ in the germline V gene (reference sequence). The CDR3 is 16 amino acids. The CDR3 region is CASSLVVTGYPYEQYF. CDR3 coding DNA: TGTGCCAGCAGCTTAGTGGTCACCGGGTACCCCTACGAGCAGTACTTC.

The J gene is TRBJ1-5, the V gene TRBV6-6; TRBD1 agrees at 7 bases. V gave up 2 bases and J gave up 4 bases; unmatched junction bases: 2. Per germline, CDR1 MNHNY and CDR2 SVGAGI (reference sequence). This CDR3 contains 14 residues. The CDR3 here is CASSYRGRNQPQHF. CDR3 DNA: TGTGCCAGCAGTTACAGGGGGCGGAATCAGCCCCAGCATTTT.

This rearrangement joins TRBV7-2 to TRBJ2-7, with a weak D call TRBD1 (5 bases). CDR3 length: 14 amino acids. The V gene's germline CDR1 is SGHTA and CDR2 FQGNSA. Trimming took 3 bases from V and 0 from J, leaving 9 bases between them. DNA for the CDR3: TGTGCCAGCAGCTTCATGGGGCCCTCCTACGAGCAGTACTTC. Its translation: CASSFMGPSYEQYF.

The chain employs TRBV6-2 or TRBV6-3 and TRBJ1-1; tentative D call: TRBD1 (5 bases). This CDR3 has 15 residues. The germline V gene has CDR1 MNHEY and CDR2 SVGEGT. Trimming took 6 bases from V and 7 from J, leaving 21 bases between them. In nucleotides, the CDR3 is TGTGCCAGCAGCGAGGAGGGACGGGGTCTTCGTGAAGCTTTCTTT. Its protein product is CASSEEGRGLREAFF.

V gene TRBV9 combines with J gene TRBJ1-6; 9 nucleotides match TRBD1. V lost 3 bases and J lost 9; bases outside the gene matches: 13. The CDR3 covers 17 residues. Germline loops: CDR1 SGDLS, CDR2 YYNGEE. CDR3 protein: CASSAGTGPPGGSPLHF. The DNA for the CDR3 is TGTGCCAGCAGCGCCGGGACAGGGCCCCCCGGGGGTTCACCCCTCCACTTT.

The chain couples TRBV19 to TRBJ2-1, with 7 bases lining up with TRBD2. The CDR3 extends over 16 amino acids. Trimming at V came to 5 bases and at J to 6 bases, leaving 13 bases not matched to a gene. Germline CDR1 LNHDA, CDR2 SQIVND (reference sequence). The CDR3 reads CASSALFAGEVNEQFF. The CDR3 DNA reads as TGTGCCAGTAGTGCCCTCTTCGCGGGGGAGGTCAATGAGCAGTTCTTC. The full variable domain, completed using reference TRBV19 and TRBJ2-1, is DGGITQSPKYLFRKEGQNVTLSCEQNLNHDAMYWYRQDPGQGLRLIYYSQIVNDFQKGDIAEGYSVSREKKESFPLTVTSAQKNPTAFYLCASSALFAGEVNEQFFGPGTRLTVL.

This clonotype was detected only once. This chain connects TRBV12-3 or TRBV12-4 to TRBJ2-2; TRBD1 aligns across 7 bases. The CDR3 runs to 15 residues. J gave up 1 base and V 6 bases, and 5 bases lay outside the gene matches. The CDR3 here is CASRSGGLNTGELFF. In nucleotides, the CDR3 is TGTGCCAGCAGGTCAGGGGGATTGAACACCGGGGAGCTGTTTTTT.

V gene TRBV7-9 combines with J gene TRBJ1-1, with no clear D. Trimming left V 5 bases short and J 7 bases short, with 8 bases between. Germline lookup yields CDR1 SEHNR and CDR2 FQNEAQ (reference sequence). The CDR3 length is 11 residues. Here the CDR3 DNA reads TGTGCCAGCAGCGCCGCTATTGAAGCTTTCTTT. Translating gives CASSAAIEAFF.

This clonotype occurred a few times. The chain links TRBV10-3 to TRBJ1-2, with 9 positions matching TRBD1. Germline values: CDR1 ENHRY, CDR2 SYGVKD. The CDR3 runs 15 residues. V lost 7 bases, J lost 3 bases, and 9 bases stayed unmatched. CDR3 amino acids: CAITLTGGNDYGYTF. For the CDR3, the DNA is TGTGCCATCACTCTGACAGGGGGAAATGACTATGGCTACACCTTC.

The J gene is TRBJ2-7, the V gene TRBV4-3; 7 bases map to TRBD2. The germline gives CDR1 LGHNA, CDR2 YSLEER. This CDR3 region has 16 residues. The ends lost 4 bases at V and 2 bases at J; junction bases unmatched: 11. Written as DNA, the CDR3 is TGCGCCAGCAGCCTAGGGGCGGGGGAGATTACCTACGAGCAGTACTTC. Its protein product is CASSLGAGEITYEQYF.

The chain links TRBV5-4 to TRBJ2-3, with a weak D call TRBD1 (6 bases). The CDR3 sequence is 15 residues long. The V end lost 2 bases, the J end lost 6 bases, and 16 bases lay between the germline ends. Germline CDR1 and CDR2: SGHNT and YYREEE (reference sequence). CDR3 nucleotide sequence: TGTGCCAGCAGCTTTGACGGGTCGAGGGGGGATACGCAGTATTTT. This codes for CASSFDGSRGDTQYF.

There are a few counts of this clonotype. The chain is built from TRBV6-1 and TRBJ2-6, with TRBD1 matching over 8 bases. V lost 1 base and J lost 0; bases outside the gene matches: 2. Germline CDR1 reads MNHNS; CDR2 reads SASEGT. This CDR3 contains 17 residues. For the CDR3, the DNA is TGTGCCAGCAGTGAAGACAGGGGGAGCTCTGGGGCCAACGTCCTGACTTTC. It encodes CASSEDRGSSGANVLTF.

The V and J genes are TRBV7-9 and TRBJ1-5; D gene uncertain. Between the trimmed V and J ends, which lost 1 base and 3 bases, there was a span of 10 bases. CDR3 length: 15 amino acids. The germline V gene encodes CDR1 SEHNR and CDR2 FQNEAQ (reference sequence). DNA of the CDR3: TGTGCCAGCAGCTTAGGAGGTCCTACCAATCAGCCCCAGCATTTT. Translating it yields CASSLGGPTNQPQHF. Complete variable domain (other parts from reference TRBV7-9 and TRBJ1-5): DTGVSQNPRHKITKRGQNVTFRCDPISEHNRLYWYRQTLGQGPEFLTYFQNEAQLEKSRLLSDRFSAERPKGSFSTLEIQRTEQGDSAMYLCASSLGGPTNQPQHFGDGTRLSIL.

The CDR3 DNA sequence: TGTGCCAGCAGCCCCCCCTCGGGGCGCTTTGGAGAGACCCAGTACTTC. Its translation is CASSPPSGRFGETQYF. J is TRBJ2-5 and V is TRBV3-1, with D perhaps assigned TRBD1 or TRBD2 (5 bases each). V was pared by 4 bases and J by 4 bases, with 19 bases between. The CDR3 runs 16 residues. Looked up from germline, CDR1 is LGHDT and CDR2 is YNNKEL (reference sequence).

This clonotype was detected once. This chain joins TRBV6-6 and TRBJ2-7, with D tentatively TRBD1 or TRBD2 (5 bases each). Per the germline V gene, CDR1 is MNHNY and CDR2 is SVGAGI (reference sequence). This CDR3 has 14 residues. Trimming left V 5 bases short and J 2 bases short, with 13 bases between. CDR3 nucleotides: TGTGCCAGCAGTCAAAGCAGGGACCCCTACGAGCAGTACTTC. Translation gives CASSQSRDPYEQYF.

This clonotype occurred a few times. The genes are TRBV14 and TRBJ1-2; no clear D gene. The CDR3 sequence is 13 residues long. V was trimmed by 1 base and J by 8 bases, leaving 11 bases between them. The V gene's germline CDR1 is SGHDN and CDR2 FVKESK. The CDR3 protein is CASSQARSGGYTF. CDR3 bases: TGTGCCAGCAGCCAAGCCCGGTCCGGGGGCTACACCTTC.

This chain uses TRBV27 with TRBJ2-5; D is unresolved. The V gene lost 5 bases and the J gene lost 5 bases, with 12 bases spanning the gap. This CDR3 spans 13 amino acids. The V gene's germline CDR1 is MNHEY and CDR2 SMNVEV (reference sequence). CDR3 nucleotides: TGTGCCAGCAGTCCAACCCCCGAGGAGACCCAGTACTTC. This encodes CASSPTPEETQYF.

Of note for this clonotype: A single base separates this from a much larger clone, so it may be a read error. J is TRBJ2-7 and V is TRBV5-4; D not resolved. The CDR3 spans 11 residues. Germline-derived CDR1 and CDR2 are SGHNT and YYREEE (reference sequence). V lost 5 bases and J 5 bases, leaving 8 bases between the germline ends. CDR3 sequence reads: CASSQTNEQYF. The DNA for the CDR3 is TGTGCCAGCAGTCAAACCAACGAGCAGTACTTC.

The chain links TRBV4-3 to TRBJ2-1; D call uncertain. Per germline, CDR1 LGHNA and CDR2 YSLEER. This CDR3 has 14 amino acids. Trimming stripped 0 bases from V and 10 bases from J, with 13 bases between. The DNA of the CDR3 is TGCGCCAGCAGCCAAGATTCGTTACTTGGCGAGCAGTTCTTC. It specifies CASSQDSLLGEQFF.

The rearrangement links TRBV12-3 or TRBV12-4 to TRBJ2-1; TRBD1 might be the D (5 bases). The DNA end is more similar to TRBJ2-7, so the J call may be wrong. This CDR3 has 15 amino acids. CDR3 nucleotide sequence: TGTGCCAGCAGTTTAGGACAGACCTCCTACAATGAGCAGTACTTC. This encodes CASSLGQTSYNEQYF.

The chain combines TRBV29-1 with TRBJ2-3, with D uncertain. From germline, CDR1 is SQVTM and CDR2 ANQGSEA. Trimming pared 4 bases from V and 0 bases from J, leaving 8 bases between. CDR3 size: 13 residues. CDR3 coding DNA: TGCAGCGTTGTACAGCCTAGCACAGATACGCAGTATTTT. Translated: CSVVQPSTDTQYF.

This chain joins TRBV6-5 and TRBJ1-1; D is unclear. Per germline, CDR1 MNHEY and CDR2 SVGAGI. The germline V and J ends were trimmed by 0 bases and 4 bases, with 12 bases remaining between them. This CDR3 is built from 15 residues. The CDR3, as DNA: TGTGCCAGCAGTTACTCACGGGGTTATGGCACTGAAGCTTTCTTT. Its translation is CASSYSRGYGTEAFF.

This clonotype was found a few times. The CDR3 coding sequence is TGCAGTGCCACCCTTAGTGTTGGGATTCAGTACTTC. Its protein product is CSATLSVGIQYF. This rearrangement joins TRBV20-1 to TRBJ2-4; no firm D call. V was pared by 6 bases and J by 10 bases, with 16 bases between. There are 12 residues in the CDR3. From germline, CDR1 is DFQATT and CDR2 SNEGSKA (reference sequence).